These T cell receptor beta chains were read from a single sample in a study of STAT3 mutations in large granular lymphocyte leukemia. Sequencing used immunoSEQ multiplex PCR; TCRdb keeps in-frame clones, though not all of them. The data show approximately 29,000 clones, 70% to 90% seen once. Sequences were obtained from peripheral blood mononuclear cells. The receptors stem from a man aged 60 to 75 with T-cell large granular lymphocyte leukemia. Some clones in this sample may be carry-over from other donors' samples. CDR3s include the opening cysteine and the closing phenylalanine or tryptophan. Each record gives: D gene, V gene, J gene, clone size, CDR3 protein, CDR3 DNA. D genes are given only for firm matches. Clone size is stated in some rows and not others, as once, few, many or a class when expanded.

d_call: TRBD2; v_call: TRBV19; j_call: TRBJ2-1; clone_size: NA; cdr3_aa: CASKSLAGVQNEQFF; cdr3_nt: TGTGCCAGTAAAAGTTTGGCGGGAGTTCAAAATGAGCAGTTCTTC
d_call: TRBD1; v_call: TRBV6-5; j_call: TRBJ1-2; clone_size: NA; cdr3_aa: CASSYSIAQGVYGYTF; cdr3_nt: TGTGCCAGCAGTTACTCAATCGCACAGGGGGTCTATGGCTACACCTTC
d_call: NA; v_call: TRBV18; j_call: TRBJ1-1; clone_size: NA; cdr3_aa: CASSPPGDTEAFF; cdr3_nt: TGTGCCAGCTCACCACCGGGGGACACTGAAGCTTTCTTT
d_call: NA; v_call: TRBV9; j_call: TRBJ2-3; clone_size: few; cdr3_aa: CASSGDFIDTQYF; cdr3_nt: TGTGCCAGCAGCGGGGACTTTATAGATACGCAGTATTTT
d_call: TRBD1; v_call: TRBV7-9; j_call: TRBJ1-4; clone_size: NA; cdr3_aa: CASSPPGQINEKLFF; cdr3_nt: TGTGCCAGCAGCCCTCCGGGACAGATTAATGAAAAACTGTTTTTT
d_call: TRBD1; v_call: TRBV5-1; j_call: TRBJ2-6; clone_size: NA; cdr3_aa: CASSPTGSGGANVLTF; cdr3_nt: TGCGCCAGCAGCCCGACAGGGTCCGGAGGGGCCAACGTCCTGACTTTC
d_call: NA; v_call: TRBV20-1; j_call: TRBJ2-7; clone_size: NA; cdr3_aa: CSTRAPGEQYF; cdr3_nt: TGCTCCACGCGGGCCCCGGGGGAGCAGTACTTC
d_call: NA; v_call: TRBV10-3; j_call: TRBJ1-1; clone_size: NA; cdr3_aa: CAISEPWDGNTEAFF; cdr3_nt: TGTGCCATCAGTGAGCCGTGGGACGGGAACACTGAAGCTTTCTTT
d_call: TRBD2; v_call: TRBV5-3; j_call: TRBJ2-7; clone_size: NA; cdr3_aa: CARSFPTSGSTFEQYF; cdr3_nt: TGTGCCAGAAGCTTTCCGACTAGCGGGAGTACTTTCGAGCAGTACTTC
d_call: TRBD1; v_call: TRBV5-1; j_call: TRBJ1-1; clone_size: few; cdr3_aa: CASSPLGQGGTEAFF; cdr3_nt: TGCGCCAGCAGCCCCCTGGGACAGGGCGGGACTGAAGCTTTCTTT
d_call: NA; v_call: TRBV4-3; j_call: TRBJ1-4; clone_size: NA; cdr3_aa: CASSQDPPATGFNEKLFF; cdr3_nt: TGCGCCAGCAGCCAAGACCCTCCCGCGACCGGATTTAATGAAAAACTGTTTTTT
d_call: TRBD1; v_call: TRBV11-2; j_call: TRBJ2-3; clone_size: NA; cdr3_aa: CASSLWTGGMTDTQYF; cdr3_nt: TGTGCCAGCAGCCTTTGGACAGGTGGGATGACAGATACGCAGTATTTT
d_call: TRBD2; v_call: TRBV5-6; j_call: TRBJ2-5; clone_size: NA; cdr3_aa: CASSSGGPGTSMFQETQYF; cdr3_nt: TGTGCCAGCAGCTCAGGGGGTCCCGGGACTAGCATGTTCCAAGAGACCCAGTACTTC
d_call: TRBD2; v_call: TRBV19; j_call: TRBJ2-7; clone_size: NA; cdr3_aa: CASKAQRGTSGLQSSYEQYF; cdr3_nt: TGTGCCAGTAAAGCCCAGAGGGGGACTAGCGGGCTCCAGAGCTCCTACGAGCAGTACTTC
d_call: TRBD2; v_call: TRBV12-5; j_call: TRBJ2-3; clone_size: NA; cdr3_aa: CASGLVLAREVRTDTQYF; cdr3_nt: TGTGCTAGTGGTTTGGTACTTGCGCGGGAGGTAAGGACAGATACGCAGTATTTT
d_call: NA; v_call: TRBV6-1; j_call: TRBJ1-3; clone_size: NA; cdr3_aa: CASRGGVRNTIYF; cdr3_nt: TGTGCCAGCAGGGGGGGAGTAAGAAACACCATATATTTT
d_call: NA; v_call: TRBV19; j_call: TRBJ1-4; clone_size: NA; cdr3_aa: CASSIQPPNEKLFF; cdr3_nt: TGTGCCAGTAGTATACAGCCACCTAATGAAAAACTGTTTTTT
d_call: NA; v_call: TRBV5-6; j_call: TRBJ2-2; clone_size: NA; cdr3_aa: CASSASTGELFF; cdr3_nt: TGTGCCAGCAGCGCGAGCACCGGGGAGCTGTTTTTT
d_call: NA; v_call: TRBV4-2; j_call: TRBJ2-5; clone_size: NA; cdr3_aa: CASSQEADLQYF; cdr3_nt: TGTGCCAGCAGCCAAGAGGCGGACTTGCAGTACTTC
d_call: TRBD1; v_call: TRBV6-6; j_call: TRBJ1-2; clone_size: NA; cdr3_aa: CATSTTGDYGYTF; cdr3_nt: TGTGCCACCAGCACTACAGGGGATTATGGCTACACCTTC
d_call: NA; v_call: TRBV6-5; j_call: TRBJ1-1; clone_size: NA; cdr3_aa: CASSYQQLNTEAFF; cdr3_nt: TGTGCCAGCAGTTACCAACAGCTGAACACTGAAGCTTTCTTT
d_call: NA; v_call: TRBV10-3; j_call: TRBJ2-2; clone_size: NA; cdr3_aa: CATLPGGANTGELFF; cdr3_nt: TGTGCCACCCTACCAGGAGGGGCAAACACCGGGGAGCTGTTTTTT
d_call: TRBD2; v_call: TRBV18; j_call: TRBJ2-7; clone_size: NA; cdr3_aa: CASSPLGLAGGLVIYEQYF; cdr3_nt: TGTGCCAGCTCACCCCTGGGACTAGCGGGAGGCCTTGTAATTTACGAGCAGTACTTC
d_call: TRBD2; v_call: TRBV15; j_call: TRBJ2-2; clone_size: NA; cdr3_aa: CATVGAGGPNGELFF; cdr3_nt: TGTGCCACCGTAGGGGCGGGAGGGCCTAACGGGGAGCTGTTTTTT
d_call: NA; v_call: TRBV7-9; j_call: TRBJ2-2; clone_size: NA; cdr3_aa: CASVKSGPRPTGELFF; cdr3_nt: TGTGCCAGCGTTAAGTCGGGACCGAGGCCCACCGGGGAGCTGTTTTTT
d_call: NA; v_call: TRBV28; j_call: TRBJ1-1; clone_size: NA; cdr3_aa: CATAAGTEAFF; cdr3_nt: TGTGCCACCGCTGCTGGGACAGAAGCTTTCTTT
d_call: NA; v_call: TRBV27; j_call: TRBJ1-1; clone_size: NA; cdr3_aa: CASKTGGRAFF; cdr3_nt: TGTGCCAGCAAGACCGGGGGACGTGCTTTCTTT
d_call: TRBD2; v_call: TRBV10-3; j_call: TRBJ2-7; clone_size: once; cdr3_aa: CAISEPGLAGGIREQYF; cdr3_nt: TGTGCCATCAGTGAACCGGGACTAGCGGGGGGAATACGGGAGCAGTACTTC
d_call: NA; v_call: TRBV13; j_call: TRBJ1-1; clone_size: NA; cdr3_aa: CASSLGPNAMNTEAFF; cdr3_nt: TGTGCCAGCAGCTTAGGCCCAAATGCGATGAACACTGAAGCTTTCTTT
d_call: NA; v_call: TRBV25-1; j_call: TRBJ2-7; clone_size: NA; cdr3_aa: CASGRLSEQYF; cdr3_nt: TGTGCCAGCGGTAGGTTATCGGAGCAGTACTTC
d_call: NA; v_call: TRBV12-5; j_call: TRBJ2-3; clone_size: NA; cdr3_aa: CASGLGAGSTDTQYF; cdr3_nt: TGTGCTAGTGGTTTGGGGGCGGGCAGCACAGATACGCAGTATTTT
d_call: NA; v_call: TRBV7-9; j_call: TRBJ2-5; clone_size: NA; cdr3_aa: CASSLAGGRETQYF; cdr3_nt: TGTGCCAGCAGCTTAGCGGGGGGGCGAGAGACCCAGTACTTC
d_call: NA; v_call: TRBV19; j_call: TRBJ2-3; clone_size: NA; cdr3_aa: CASSPYTDTQYF; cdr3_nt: TGTGCCAGTAGCCCGTACACAGATACGCAGTATTTT
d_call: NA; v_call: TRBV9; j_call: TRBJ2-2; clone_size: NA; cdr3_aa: CASSFRDTNTGELFF; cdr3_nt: TGTGCCAGCAGCTTCCGGGACACGAACACCGGGGAGCTGTTTTTT
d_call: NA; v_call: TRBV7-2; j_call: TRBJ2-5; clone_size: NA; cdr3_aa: CASSPWGWETQYF; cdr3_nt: TGTGCCAGCAGCCCTTGGGGTTGGGAGACCCAGTACTTC
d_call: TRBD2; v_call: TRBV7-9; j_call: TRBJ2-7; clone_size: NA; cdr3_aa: CASSYRGAYEQYF; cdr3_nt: TGTGCCAGCAGCTACCGGGGGGCCTACGAGCAGTACTTC
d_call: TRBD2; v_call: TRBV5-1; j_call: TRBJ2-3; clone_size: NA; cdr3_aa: CASSPRSGDTDTQYF; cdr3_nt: TGCGCCAGCAGCCCTCGAAGCGGGGACACAGATACGCAGTATTTT
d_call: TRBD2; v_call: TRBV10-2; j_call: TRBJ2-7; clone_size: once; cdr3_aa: CASRRTSDSYEQYF; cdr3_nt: TGCGCCAGCAGGAGGACTAGCGACTCCTACGAGCAGTACTTC
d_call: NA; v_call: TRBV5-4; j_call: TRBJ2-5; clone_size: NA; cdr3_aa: CASSPAREATQYF; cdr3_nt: TGTGCCAGCAGCCCGGCGAGGGAGGCGACCCAGTACTTC
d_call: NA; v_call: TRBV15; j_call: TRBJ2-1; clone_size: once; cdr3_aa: CATSREVISYNEQFF; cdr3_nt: TGTGCCACCAGCAGAGAGGTAATTTCCTACAATGAGCAGTTCTTC
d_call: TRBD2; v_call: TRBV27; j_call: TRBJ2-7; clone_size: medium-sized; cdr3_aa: CASSSLLAGVDEQYF; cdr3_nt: TGTGCCAGCAGTTCCCTGCTAGCGGGAGTGGACGAGCAGTACTTC
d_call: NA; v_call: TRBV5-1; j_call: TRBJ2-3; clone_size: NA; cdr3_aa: CASLGRTDTQYF; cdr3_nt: TGCGCCAGCTTGGGCAGAACAGATACGCAGTATTTT
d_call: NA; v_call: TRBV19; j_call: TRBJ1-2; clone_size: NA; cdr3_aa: CASIDTFFGYTF; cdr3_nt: TGTGCCAGTATCGACACGTTTTTTGGCTACACCTTC
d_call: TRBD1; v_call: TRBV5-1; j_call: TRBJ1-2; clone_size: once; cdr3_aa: CASSREDRGLVSGYTF; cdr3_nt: TGCGCCAGCAGCCGAGAGGACAGGGGGCTGGTTTCTGGCTACACCTTC
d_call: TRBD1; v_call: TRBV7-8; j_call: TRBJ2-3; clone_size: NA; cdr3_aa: CASSFTTGVGTDTQYF; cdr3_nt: TGTGCCAGCAGCTTCACAACAGGGGTCGGCACAGATACGCAGTATTTT
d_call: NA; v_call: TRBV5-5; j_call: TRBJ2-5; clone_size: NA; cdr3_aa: CASSPEGLAQETQYF; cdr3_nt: TGTGCCAGCAGCCCCGAAGGGCTAGCGCAAGAGACCCAGTACTTC
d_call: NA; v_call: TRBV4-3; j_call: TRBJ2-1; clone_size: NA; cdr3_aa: CASSQGPASAEQFF; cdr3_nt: TGCGCCAGCAGCCAAGGACCTGCGAGTGCTGAGCAGTTCTTC
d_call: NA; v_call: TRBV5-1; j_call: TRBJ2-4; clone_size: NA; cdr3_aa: CASKDAGGGDIQYF; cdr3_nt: TGCGCCAGCAAAGATGCCGGTGGTGGGGACATTCAGTACTTC
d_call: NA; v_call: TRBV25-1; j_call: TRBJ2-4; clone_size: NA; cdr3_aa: CASSGAGNIQYF; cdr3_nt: TGTGCCAGCAGCGGGGCCGGGAACATTCAGTACTTC
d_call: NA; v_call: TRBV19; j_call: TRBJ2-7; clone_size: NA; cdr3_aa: CASSMGDEQYF; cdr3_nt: TGTGCCAGTAGTATGGGGGACGAGCAGTACTTC
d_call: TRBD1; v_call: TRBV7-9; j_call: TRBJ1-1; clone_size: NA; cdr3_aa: CASSLAGQPKAFF; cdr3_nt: TGTGCCAGCAGCTTAGCGGGACAGCCAAAAGCTTTCTTT